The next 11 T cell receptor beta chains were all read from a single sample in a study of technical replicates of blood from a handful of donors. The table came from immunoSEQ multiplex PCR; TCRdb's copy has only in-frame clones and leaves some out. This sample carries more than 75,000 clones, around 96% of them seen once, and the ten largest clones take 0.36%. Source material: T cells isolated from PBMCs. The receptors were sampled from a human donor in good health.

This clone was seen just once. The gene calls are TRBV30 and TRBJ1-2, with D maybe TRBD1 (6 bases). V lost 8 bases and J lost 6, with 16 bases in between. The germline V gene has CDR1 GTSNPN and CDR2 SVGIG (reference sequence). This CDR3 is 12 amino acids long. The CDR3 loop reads CAGPGGAHGYTF. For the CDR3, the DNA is TGTGCCGGCCCGGGGGGCGCACATGGCTACACCTTC.

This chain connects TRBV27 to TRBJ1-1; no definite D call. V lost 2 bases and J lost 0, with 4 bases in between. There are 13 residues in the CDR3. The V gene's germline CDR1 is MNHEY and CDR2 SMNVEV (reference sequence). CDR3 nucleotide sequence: TGTGCCAGCAGTTTAGTATTGAACACTGAAGCTTTCTTT. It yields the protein CASSLVLNTEAFF.

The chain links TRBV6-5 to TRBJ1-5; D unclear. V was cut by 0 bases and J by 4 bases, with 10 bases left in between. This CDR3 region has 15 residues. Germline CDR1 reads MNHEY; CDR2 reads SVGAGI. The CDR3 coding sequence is TGTGCCAGCAGTTACTCCGTCCAGGTTAATCAGCCCCAGCATTTT. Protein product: CASSYSVQVNQPQHF.

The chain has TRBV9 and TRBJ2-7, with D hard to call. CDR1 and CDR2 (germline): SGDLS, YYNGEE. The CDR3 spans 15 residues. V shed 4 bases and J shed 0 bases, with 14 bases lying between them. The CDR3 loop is CASSPGPEPSYEQYF. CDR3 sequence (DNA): TGTGCCAGCAGCCCAGGTCCCGAGCCCTCCTACGAGCAGTACTTC.

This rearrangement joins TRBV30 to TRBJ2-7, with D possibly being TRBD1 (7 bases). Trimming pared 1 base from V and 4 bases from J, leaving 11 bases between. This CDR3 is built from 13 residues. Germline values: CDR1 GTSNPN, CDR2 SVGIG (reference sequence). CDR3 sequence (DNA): TGTGCCTGGAGTGGTTCAGGGGGGTACGAGCAGTACTTC. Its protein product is CAWSGSGGYEQYF.

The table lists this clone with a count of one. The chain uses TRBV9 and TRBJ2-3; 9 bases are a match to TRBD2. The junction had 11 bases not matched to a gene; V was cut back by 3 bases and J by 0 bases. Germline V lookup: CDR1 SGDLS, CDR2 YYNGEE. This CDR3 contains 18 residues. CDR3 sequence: CASSAPRGLAGSTDTQYF. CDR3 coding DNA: TGTGCCAGCAGCGCTCCCCGGGGGCTAGCGGGGAGCACAGATACGCAGTATTTT.

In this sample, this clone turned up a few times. CDR3 nucleotides: TGTGCCAGTTCAAGGCGGGGCGGGAACACTGAAGCTTTCTTT. Translation: CASSRRGGNTEAFF. The chain uses TRBV7-6 and TRBJ1-1; D might be TRBD1 (5 bases). Trimming removed 9 bases at V and 1 base at J, with 15 bases between. Germline values: CDR1 SGHVS, CDR2 FNYEAQ. The CDR3 is made up of 14 amino acids.

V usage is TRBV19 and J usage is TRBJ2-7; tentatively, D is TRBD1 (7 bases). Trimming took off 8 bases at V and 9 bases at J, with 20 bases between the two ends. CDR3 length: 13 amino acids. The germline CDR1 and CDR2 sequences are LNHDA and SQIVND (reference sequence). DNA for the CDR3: TGTGCCAGTGGACAGGTCCCGGGACTTACGCAGTACTTC. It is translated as CASGQVPGLTQYF.

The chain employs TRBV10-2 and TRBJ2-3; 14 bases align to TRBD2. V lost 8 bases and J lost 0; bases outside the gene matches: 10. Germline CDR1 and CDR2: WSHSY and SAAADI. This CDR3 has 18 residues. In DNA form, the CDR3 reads TGCGCCAGCCGGAAGGGACTAGCGGGAGTACTTAGCACAGATACGCAGTATTTT. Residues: CASRKGLAGVLSTDTQYF.

In nucleotides, the CDR3 is TGTGCCAGCAGTGAATTCGGCGGGACGAACACCGGGGAGCTGTTTTTT. Residues: CASSEFGGTNTGELFF. The V and J genes are TRBV25-1 and TRBJ2-2; D perhaps matches TRBD2 (6 bases). The V gene lost 1 base and the J gene lost 0 bases, with 9 bases spanning the gap. The germline V gene encodes CDR1 MGHDK and CDR2 SYGVNS. This CDR3 region has 16 residues.

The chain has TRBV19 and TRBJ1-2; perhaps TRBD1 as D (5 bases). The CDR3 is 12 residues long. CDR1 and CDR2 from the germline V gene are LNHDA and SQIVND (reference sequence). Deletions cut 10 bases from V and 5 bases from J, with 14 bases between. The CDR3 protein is CATPGTDYGYTF. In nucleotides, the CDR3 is TGTGCCACCCCAGGGACTGATTATGGCTACACCTTC.